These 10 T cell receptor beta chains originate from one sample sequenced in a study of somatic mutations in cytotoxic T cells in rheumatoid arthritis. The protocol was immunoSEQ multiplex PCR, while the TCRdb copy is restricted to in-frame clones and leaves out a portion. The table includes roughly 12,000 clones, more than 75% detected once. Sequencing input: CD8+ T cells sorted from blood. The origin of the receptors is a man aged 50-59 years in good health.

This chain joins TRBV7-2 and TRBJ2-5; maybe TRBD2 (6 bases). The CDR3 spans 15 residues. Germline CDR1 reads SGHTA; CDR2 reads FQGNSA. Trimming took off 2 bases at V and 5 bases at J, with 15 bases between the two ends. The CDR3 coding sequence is TGTGCCAGCAGCTTAAGCCTAGCGCCCGGGGAGACCCAGTACTTC. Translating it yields CASSLSLAPGETQYF.

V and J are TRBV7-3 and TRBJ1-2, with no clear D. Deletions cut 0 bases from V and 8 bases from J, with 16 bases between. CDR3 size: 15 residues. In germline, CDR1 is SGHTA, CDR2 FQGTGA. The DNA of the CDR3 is TGTGCCAGCAGCTTAACGGGTGGCAGCTCTACCGGCTACACCTTC. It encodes CASSLTGGSSTGYTF.

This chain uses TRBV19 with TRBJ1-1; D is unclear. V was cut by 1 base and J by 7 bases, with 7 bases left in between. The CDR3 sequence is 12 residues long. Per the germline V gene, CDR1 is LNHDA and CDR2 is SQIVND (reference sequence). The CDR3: CASSIGPYEAFF. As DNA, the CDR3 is TGTGCCAGTAGTATAGGGCCCTATGAAGCTTTCTTT.

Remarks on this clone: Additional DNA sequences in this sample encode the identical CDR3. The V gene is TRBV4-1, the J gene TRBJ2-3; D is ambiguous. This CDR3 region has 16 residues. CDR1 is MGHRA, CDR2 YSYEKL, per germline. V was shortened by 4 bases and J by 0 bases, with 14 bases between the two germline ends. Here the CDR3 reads CASSPPRATSTDTQYF. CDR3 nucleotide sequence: TGCGCCAGCAGCCCCCCTAGGGCTACTAGCACAGATACGCAGTATTTT.

The CDR3, as DNA: TGTGCCAGCAGCCATGTTGGGACAGGGGACTATGGCTACACCTTC. Translating gives CASSHVGTGDYGYTF. This chain connects TRBV2 to TRBJ1-2, with 10 bases aligning to TRBD1. Germline trimming cut 6 bases from V and 3 bases from J; bases unmatched to any gene: 7. Per the germline V gene, CDR1 is SNHLY and CDR2 is FYNNEI. This CDR3 region has 15 residues.

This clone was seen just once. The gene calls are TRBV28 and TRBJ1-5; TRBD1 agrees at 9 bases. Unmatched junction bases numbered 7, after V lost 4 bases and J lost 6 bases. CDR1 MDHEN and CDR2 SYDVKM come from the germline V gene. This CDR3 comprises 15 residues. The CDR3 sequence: CASSSRDRVTQPQHF. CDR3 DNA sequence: TGTGCCAGCAGTTCCCGGGACAGGGTAACTCAGCCCCAGCATTTT.

CDR3 sequence (DNA): TGTGCCAGTTTAGAGGGGATGCACGAGCAGTACTTC. This codes for CASLEGMHEQYF. This chain joins TRBV6-1 and TRBJ2-7; D possibly uses TRBD1 or TRBD2 (5 bases each). V was pared by 9 bases and J by 5 bases, with 14 bases between. From germline, CDR1 is MNHNS and CDR2 SASEGT. This CDR3 contains 12 residues.

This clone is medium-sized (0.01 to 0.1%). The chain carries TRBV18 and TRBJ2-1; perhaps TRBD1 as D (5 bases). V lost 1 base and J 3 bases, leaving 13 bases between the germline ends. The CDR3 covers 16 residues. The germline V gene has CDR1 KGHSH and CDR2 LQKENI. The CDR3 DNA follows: TGTGCCAGCTCACCACGAACAGGCGTTCTCTACAATGAGCAGTTCTTC. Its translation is CASSPRTGVLYNEQFF.

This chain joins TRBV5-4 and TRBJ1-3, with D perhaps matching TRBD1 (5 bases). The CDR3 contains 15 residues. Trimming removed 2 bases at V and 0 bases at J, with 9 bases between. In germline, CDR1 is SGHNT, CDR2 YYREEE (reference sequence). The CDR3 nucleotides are TGTGCCAGCAGCTTCGGAGACAGCTCTGGAAACACCATATATTTT. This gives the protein CASSFGDSSGNTIYF.

The CDR3 coding sequence is TGTGCCAGCAGTTCACCGGGACTAGCGGGGGGGGGTTGGGAGCAGTACGTC. Protein sequence: CASSSPGLAGGGWEQYV. This sequence joins TRBV28 and TRBJ2-7, with 16 bases that match TRBD2. The V segment lost 4 bases and the J segment 7 bases; nucleotides outside the gene matches: 10. The CDR3 has 17 residues. Germline CDR1 is MDHEN and CDR2 is SYDVKM.